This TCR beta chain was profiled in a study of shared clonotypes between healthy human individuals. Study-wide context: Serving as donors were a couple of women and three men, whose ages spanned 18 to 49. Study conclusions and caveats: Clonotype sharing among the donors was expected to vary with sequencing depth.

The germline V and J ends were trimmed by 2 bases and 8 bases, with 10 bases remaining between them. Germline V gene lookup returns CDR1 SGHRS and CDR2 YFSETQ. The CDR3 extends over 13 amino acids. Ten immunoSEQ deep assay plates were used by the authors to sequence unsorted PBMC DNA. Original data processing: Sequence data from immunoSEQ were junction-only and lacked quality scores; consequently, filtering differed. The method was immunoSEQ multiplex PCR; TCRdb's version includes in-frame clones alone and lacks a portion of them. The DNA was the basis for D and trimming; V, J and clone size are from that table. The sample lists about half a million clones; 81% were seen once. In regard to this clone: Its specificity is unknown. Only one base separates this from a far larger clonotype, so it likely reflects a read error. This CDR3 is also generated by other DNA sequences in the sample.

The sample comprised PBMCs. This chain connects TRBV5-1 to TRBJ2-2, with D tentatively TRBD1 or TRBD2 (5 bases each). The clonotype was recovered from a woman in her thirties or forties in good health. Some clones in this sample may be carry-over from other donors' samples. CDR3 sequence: CASSFPGAGELFF. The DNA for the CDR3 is TGCGCCAGCAGCTTCCCCGGGGCTGGGGAGCTGTTTTTT.